This section outlines one T cell receptor beta chain sequence together with its context. Profiled with immunoSEQ multiplex PCR; TCRdb holds only in-frame clones, not every one. The top ten clones hold more than 4% of a sample with about 200,000 clones, 70% to 90% of them seen once. CDR1 MGHRA and CDR2 YSYEKL come from the germline V gene. Trimming left V 4 bases short and J 4 bases short, with 11 bases between. The CDR3 has 13 residues. These data come from a study of blood T cell repertoires in COVID-19. Sequences were obtained from PBMCs or T cells enriched from blood (not recorded which). The sequence was collected from a woman in her 30s who had been exposed to COVID-19. This chain joins TRBV4-1 and TRBJ2-7; D is perhaps TRBD1 (5 bases). The DNA for the CDR3 is TGCGCCAGCAGCCCCAGCCAGGGATACGAGCAGTACTTC. This codes for CASSPSQGYEQYF.